A selection of T cell receptor beta chains follows, all from one sample in a study of human versus mouse CDR3 diversity and MHC coevolution. Using immunoSEQ multiplex PCR, the repertoire was profiled, and TCRdb retains in-frame clones only, with some absent. The sample yields roughly 80,000 clones, 85% to 95% seen once. Material for sequencing was naive CD4+ T cells from blood. The receptor set was obtained from a person between 25 and 70 years old in good health. The CDR3 runs from the conserved cysteine through the conserved F or W. D genes are given only for firm matches. Rows may omit the clone size; those that give it use once, few, many or a size class.

cdr3_aa: CASSYGRDYGYTF
cdr3_nt: TGTGCCAGCAGTTACGGCAGGGACTATGGCTACACCTTC
cdr3_length: 13
d_call: NA
j_call: TRBJ1-2
v_call: TRBV6-6
clone_size: NA

cdr3_aa: CASSLDGNYGYTF
cdr3_nt: TGCGCCAGCAGCTTGGACGGTAACTATGGCTACACCTTC
cdr3_length: 13
d_call: NA
j_call: TRBJ1-2
v_call: TRBV5-1
clone_size: NA

cdr3_aa: CASSPGAGGTQYF
cdr3_nt: TGTGCCAGCAGCCCAGGGGCGGGGGGGACCCAGTACTTC
cdr3_length: 13
d_call: TRBD2
j_call: TRBJ2-5
v_call: TRBV28
clone_size: NA

cdr3_aa: CASSFLEGSFNYGYTF
cdr3_nt: TGTGCCAGCAGCTTTTTAGAGGGTTCTTTTAACTATGGCTACACCTTC
cdr3_length: 16
d_call: NA
j_call: TRBJ1-2
v_call: TRBV7-9
clone_size: NA

cdr3_aa: CASSEWEVSGYTF
cdr3_nt: TGTGCCAGCAGTGAATGGGAGGTCTCTGGCTACACCTTC
cdr3_length: 13
d_call: NA
j_call: TRBJ1-2
v_call: TRBV2
clone_size: NA

cdr3_aa: CASSVGLGIPDTQYF
cdr3_nt: TGTGCCAGCAGCGTGGGACTAGGGATCCCAGATACGCAGTATTTT
cdr3_length: 15
d_call: TRBD2
j_call: TRBJ2-3
v_call: TRBV9
clone_size: NA

cdr3_aa: CASSEGVGDYNEQFF
cdr3_nt: TGTGCCAGCAGTGAGGGAGTTGGAGACTACAATGAGCAGTTCTTC
cdr3_length: 15
d_call: NA
j_call: TRBJ2-1
v_call: TRBV6-4
clone_size: few

cdr3_aa: CASTEDRGYEQYF
cdr3_nt: TGTGCCAGCACGGAAGACAGGGGCTACGAGCAGTACTTC
cdr3_length: 13
d_call: TRBD1
j_call: TRBJ2-7
v_call: TRBV2
clone_size: NA

cdr3_aa: CASSRGARSSYEQYF
cdr3_nt: TGCGCCAGCAGCCGGGGCGCGAGGAGCTCCTACGAGCAGTACTTC
cdr3_length: 15
d_call: NA
j_call: TRBJ2-7
v_call: TRBV4-1
clone_size: NA

cdr3_aa: CASIGPGGRDYGYTF
cdr3_nt: TGTGCCAGTATAGGGCCCGGGGGAAGAGACTATGGCTACACCTTC
cdr3_length: 15
d_call: NA
j_call: TRBJ1-2
v_call: TRBV19
clone_size: few

cdr3_aa: CASTPGTGGNQPQHF
cdr3_nt: TGTGCCAGTACCCCCGGGACAGGGGGCAATCAGCCCCAGCATTTT
cdr3_length: 15
d_call: TRBD1
j_call: TRBJ1-5
v_call: TRBV28
clone_size: NA

cdr3_aa: CASSSVTGQPQHF
cdr3_nt: TGTGCCAGCAGTTCCGTAACAGGGCAGCCCCAGCATTTT
cdr3_length: 13
d_call: NA
j_call: TRBJ1-5
v_call: TRBV6-1
clone_size: once

cdr3_aa: CASRRQETEAFF
cdr3_nt: TGTGCCAGCAGGAGACAGGAAACTGAAGCTTTCTTT
cdr3_length: 12
d_call: NA
j_call: TRBJ1-1
v_call: TRBV6-6
clone_size: few

cdr3_aa: CASSAHRVAYEQYF
cdr3_nt: TGCGCCAGCAGCGCCCACAGGGTCGCCTACGAGCAGTACTTC
cdr3_length: 14
d_call: NA
j_call: TRBJ2-7
v_call: TRBV5-1
clone_size: once

cdr3_aa: CASSHQGDEQYF
cdr3_nt: TGTGCCAGCAGCCACCAGGGGGACGAGCAGTACTTC
cdr3_length: 12
d_call: TRBD1
j_call: TRBJ2-7
v_call: TRBV5-4
clone_size: NA

cdr3_aa: CASGLVLGKGRYF
cdr3_nt: TGTGCTAGTGGTTTGGTACTCGGGAAGGGAAGGTATTTT
cdr3_length: 13
d_call: NA
j_call: TRBJ2-3
v_call: TRBV12-5
clone_size: NA

cdr3_aa: CASSTGVGSPLHF
cdr3_nt: TGTGCCAGTAGTACAGGGGTCGGATCACCCCTCCACTTT
cdr3_length: 13
d_call: NA
j_call: TRBJ1-6
v_call: TRBV19
clone_size: NA

cdr3_aa: CASSPPSQTYEQYF
cdr3_nt: TGTGCCAGCTCACCACCCTCACAGACCTACGAGCAGTACTTC
cdr3_length: 14
d_call: NA
j_call: TRBJ2-7
v_call: TRBV18
clone_size: NA

cdr3_aa: CASSFQRGVSGNTIYF
cdr3_nt: TGTGCCAGCAGTTTTCAAAGAGGTGTATCTGGAAACACCATATATTTT
cdr3_length: 16
d_call: NA
j_call: TRBJ1-3
v_call: TRBV28
clone_size: NA

cdr3_aa: CASSLVVGLGTDTQYF
cdr3_nt: TGTGCCAGCAGCTTAGTTGTGGGGCTAGGCACAGATACGCAGTATTTT
cdr3_length: 16
d_call: NA
j_call: TRBJ2-3
v_call: TRBV7-9
clone_size: NA

cdr3_aa: CASSQGQTSTDTQYF
cdr3_nt: TGCGCCAGCAGCCAGGGACAGACAAGCACAGATACGCAGTATTTT
cdr3_length: 15
d_call: TRBD1
j_call: TRBJ2-3
v_call: TRBV4-1
clone_size: NA

cdr3_aa: CASSYGTVGTNEKLFF
cdr3_nt: TGTGCCAGCAGCTATGGGACAGTCGGGACTAATGAAAAACTGTTTTTT
cdr3_length: 16
d_call: TRBD1
j_call: TRBJ1-4
v_call: TRBV5-8
clone_size: few

cdr3_aa: CASSLNDGGLRGTF
cdr3_nt: TGTGCCAGCAGCTTAAATGACGGCGGGCTGAGGGGGACCTTC
cdr3_length: 14
d_call: NA
j_call: TRBJ1-2
v_call: TRBV7-9
clone_size: NA

cdr3_aa: CASSSPLGGSYGYTF
cdr3_nt: TGTGCCAGCAGTTCCCCCCTGGGAGGAAGCTATGGCTACACCTTC
cdr3_length: 15
d_call: NA
j_call: TRBJ1-2
v_call: TRBV6-6
clone_size: few

cdr3_aa: CASSFSGKNNEQFF
cdr3_nt: TGCGCCAGCAGCTTTAGCGGTAAGAACAATGAGCAGTTCTTC
cdr3_length: 14
d_call: NA
j_call: TRBJ2-1
v_call: TRBV5-1
clone_size: NA

cdr3_aa: CASSLRDTQYF
cdr3_nt: TGCGCCAGCAGCTTGAGGGATACGCAGTATTTT
cdr3_length: 11
d_call: NA
j_call: TRBJ2-3
v_call: TRBV4-1
clone_size: NA

cdr3_aa: CASSERGVGGYTF
cdr3_nt: TGTGCCAGCAGTGAACGCGGGGTAGGAGGCTACACCTTC
cdr3_length: 13
d_call: NA
j_call: TRBJ1-2
v_call: TRBV6-1
clone_size: NA

cdr3_aa: CASSLWGVWAEAFF
cdr3_nt: TGTGCCAGCAGCTTATGGGGGGTGTGGGCTGAAGCTTTCTTT
cdr3_length: 14
d_call: NA
j_call: TRBJ1-1
v_call: TRBV7-9
clone_size: NA

cdr3_aa: CAISEIEGAVYGYTF
cdr3_nt: TGTGCCATCAGTGAGATCGAGGGGGCGGTCTATGGCTACACCTTC
cdr3_length: 15
d_call: TRBD1
j_call: TRBJ1-2
v_call: TRBV10-3
clone_size: NA